The entry below describes one TCR beta chain. The entry originates in a study of blood T cell repertoires in COVID-19. For the study at large: The samples span acute and convalescent COVID-19 from the United States, Italy and Spain. The cDNA or gDNA used as material had been derived from T cells, B-cell-depleted T cells, or PBMCs.

Clones were sequenced by immunoSEQ multiplex PCR, and TCRdb holds only the in-frame ones, with some missing. The profile shows 200,000 to 300,000 clones, roughly 82% of them singletons. The germline V gene encodes CDR1 MNHEY and CDR2 SVGAGI. J gave up 7 bases and V 4 bases, and 12 bases lay outside the gene matches. The CDR3 sequence is 15 residues long. The chain joins TRBV6-5 to TRBJ1-2; TRBD1 aligns across 7 bases. The TCR sequence derives from a woman in her sixties or seventies with acute or convalescent COVID-19. Material for sequencing was peripheral blood. The CDR3, as DNA: TGTGCCAGCAGTTTTAAGGGACAGACCTTTGGTGGCTACACCTTC. It encodes CASSFKGQTFGGYTF.